The 28 T cell receptor beta chains reported below all come from one sample, sequenced in a study of T cell repertoires in cytomegalovirus infection. TCRdb reprocessed the reads with MiXCR, giving one entry per CDR3 protein. The data contain about 310,000 distinct CDR3 sequences, about 17% of them singletons. Material: PBMCs. These receptors all stem from a human donor in good health (CMV status not recorded). Some clones in this sample may be carry-over from other donors' samples.

This clonotype was recorded a few times. The chain couples TRBV7-2 to TRBJ2-7; a possible D gene is TRBD2 (6 bases). In germline, CDR1 is SGHTA, CDR2 FQGNSA. This CDR3 has 17 residues. Trimming removed 3 bases from V and 0 bases from J, with 18 bases in between. The DNA for the CDR3 is TGTGCCAGCAGCTTGATCGGGTGGGGGGTTGGCTCCTACGAGCAGTACTTC. Encoded protein: CASSLIGWGVGSYEQYF.

J is TRBJ2-1 and V is TRBV19; D is ambiguous. Per the germline V gene, CDR1 is LNHDA and CDR2 is SQIVND (reference sequence). This CDR3 comprises 13 residues. Trimming shortened V by 8 bases and J by 9 bases, and 17 bases separated the two germline ends. DNA for the CDR3: TGTGCCAGTGGAATGGACCCACAACGTGAGCAGTTCTTC. Protein product: CASGMDPQREQFF. The full variable domain, rest sourced from reference TRBV19 and TRBJ2-1, is DGGITQSPKYLFRKEGQNVTLSCEQNLNHDAMYWYRQDPGQGLRLIYYSQIVNDFQKGDIAEGYSVSREKKESFPLTVTSAQKNPTAFYLCASGMDPQREQFFGPGTRLTVL.

This chain connects TRBV6-6 to TRBJ2-7; no definite D call. The V gene lost 6 bases and the J gene lost 0 bases, with 15 bases spanning the gap. This CDR3 is 15 amino acids long. Germline V gene lookup returns CDR1 MNHNY and CDR2 SVGAGI (reference sequence). CDR3 residues: CASSPPPDLSYEQYF. CDR3 DNA sequence: TGTGCCAGCAGCCCCCCTCCGGACCTCTCCTACGAGCAGTACTTC.

The rearrangement links TRBV15 to TRBJ1-1; 10 bases are a match to TRBD1. The germline CDR1 and CDR2 sequences are LNHNV and YYDKDF (reference sequence). V trimming: 4 bases; J trimming: 6 bases; junction bases outside the gene matches: 5. The CDR3 is made up of 14 amino acids. CDR3 sequence (DNA): TGTGCCACCAGCATGTCGACAGGGGGCCCTGAAGCTTTCTTT. Encoded protein: CATSMSTGGPEAFF.

This sequence joins TRBV20-1 and TRBJ2-1; 11 bases match TRBD2. This CDR3 contains 15 residues. In germline, CDR1 is DFQATT, CDR2 SNEGSKA (reference sequence). V gave up 1 base and J gave up 5 bases; unmatched junction bases: 4. This CDR3 reads CSARVLAGANNEQFF. CDR3 DNA: TGCAGTGCTAGAGTACTAGCGGGGGCCAACAATGAGCAGTTCTTC.

This clonotype was counted many times. The genes are TRBV7-8 and TRBJ1-5; D gene ambiguous. V lost 5 bases and J 6 bases, leaving 11 bases between the germline ends. Germline loops: CDR1 SGHVS, CDR2 FQNEAQ. The CDR3 is 13 amino acids. Written as DNA, the CDR3 is TGTGCCAGCAGCCGTTCCGAGGTTCAGCCCCAGCATTTT. It encodes CASSRSEVQPQHF. The full variable domain, its missing parts supplied by reference TRBV7-8 and TRBJ1-5, is GAGVSQSPRYKVAKRGQDVALRCDPISGHVSLFWYQQALGQGPEFLTYFQNEAQLDKSGLPSDRFFAERPEGSVSTLKIQRTQQEDSAVYLCASSRSEVQPQHFGDGTRLSIL.

This clonotype has just a few counts. This chain connects TRBV6-1 to TRBJ1-2, with 7 positions matching TRBD1. Germline loops: CDR1 MNHNS, CDR2 SASEGT. This CDR3 contains 13 residues. The junction had 9 bases not matched to a gene; V was cut back by 8 bases and J by 6 bases. The CDR3 loop reads CASVGETGNGYTF. CDR3 sequence (DNA): TGTGCCAGCGTGGGGGAGACAGGGAATGGCTACACCTTC.

The V and J genes are TRBV19 and TRBJ1-5, with D unclear. Trimming took off 1 base at V and 2 bases at J, with 12 bases between the two ends. The CDR3 is 16 amino acids. Germline CDR1 reads LNHDA; CDR2 reads SQIVND (reference sequence). CDR3 sequence reads: CASSIAEGSGNQPQHF. CDR3 sequence (DNA): TGTGCCAGTAGTATAGCGGAGGGTTCGGGCAATCAGCCCCAGCATTTT.

Note on this clonotype: An end of the junction differs from the germline gene, which may be a read error. V is TRBV6-6 and J is TRBJ1-1, with D hard to call. The CDR3 is 13 amino acids. From germline, CDR1 is MNHNY and CDR2 SVGAGI (reference sequence). The DNA of the CDR3 is TGTGCCAGTGGACGGACGGAGAACTCTGAAGCTTTCTTT. This sequence encodes CASGRTENSEAFF.

This clonotype was seen more than once but under ten times. CDR3 amino acids: CASSFGEAGETQYF. The DNA for the CDR3 is TGCGCCAGCAGCTTCGGGGAAGCGGGAGAGACCCAGTACTTC. V gene TRBV5-1 combines with J gene TRBJ2-5; tentative D call: TRBD2 (6 bases). This CDR3 has 14 residues. The V and J ends lost 2 bases and 4 bases respectively, with 12 bases between them. The germline gives CDR1 SGHRS, CDR2 YFSETQ.

V is TRBV6-2 or TRBV6-3 and J is TRBJ2-1; the match to TRBD2 covers 7 bases. From germline, CDR1 is MNHEY and CDR2 SVGEGT. Losses at the gene ends were 4 bases for V and 9 bases for J; bases not matched to a gene: 6. The CDR3 spans 13 residues. The CDR3 here is CASSFGGGIEQFF. DNA of the CDR3: TGTGCCAGCAGTTTCGGCGGGGGTATTGAGCAGTTCTTC.

Ten or more counts support this clonotype. The rearrangement uses TRBV4-1 and TRBJ2-5; D unclear. The CDR3 sequence is 18 residues long. Trimming cost V 5 bases and J 1 base, with 23 bases left between them. CDR1 and CDR2 from the germline V gene are MGHRA and YSYEKL. CDR3 sequence: CASSNRPDPTASQETQYF. CDR3 nucleotides: TGCGCCAGCAGCAACAGACCGGACCCTACCGCGAGCCAAGAGACCCAGTACTTC.

The CDR3 coding sequence is TGTGCCAGCAGTCCCAGGGACCAGGCCATCCAAGAGACCCAGTACTTC. It is translated as CASSPRDQAIQETQYF. The chain recombines TRBV28 with TRBJ2-5; tentatively, D is TRBD1 or TRBD2 (5 bases each). Germline CDR1 is MDHEN and CDR2 is SYDVKM. V was clipped by 5 bases and J by 1 base, with 17 bases between them. The CDR3 totals 16 residues.

This clonotype was observed at least ten times. V usage is TRBV7-2 and J usage is TRBJ2-1; the match to TRBD2 covers 10 bases. Germline V gives CDR1 SGHTA, CDR2 FQGNSA. The CDR3 has 16 residues. The J segment lost 4 bases and the V segment lost 5 bases, leaving 8 bases of the junction unmatched. DNA for the CDR3: TGTGCCAGCAGCCCCTCTAGCGGGGGCATATACAATGAGCAGTTCTTC. It encodes CASSPSSGGIYNEQFF.

The V gene is TRBV6-6, the J gene TRBJ2-1; D gene unclear. The CDR3 is 12 residues long. Germline V lookup: CDR1 MNHNY, CDR2 SVGAGI (reference sequence). Trimming shortened V by 3 bases and J by 7 bases, and 7 bases separated the two germline ends. The CDR3 protein is CASSYSVNEQFF. As DNA, the CDR3 is TGTGCCAGCAGTTATTCTGTGAATGAGCAGTTCTTC.

A few counts support this clonotype. The CDR3 region is CASSLARTGNDDYGYTF. Here the CDR3 DNA reads TGCGCCAGCAGCTTGGCCCGGACAGGGAATGACGACTATGGCTACACCTTC. The gene calls are TRBV5-1 and TRBJ1-2; 8 bases line up with TRBD1. CDR3 length: 17 residues. Germline CDR1 is SGHRS and CDR2 is YFSETQ. The V and J ends lost 0 bases and 3 bases, in that order; junction bases with no gene match: 10.

This clonotype occurred a few times. This chain uses TRBV14 with TRBJ2-1; D is unclear. The CDR3 runs 11 residues. V lost 4 bases and J 12 bases, leaving 10 bases between the germline ends. Per the germline V gene, CDR1 is SGHDN and CDR2 is FVKESK. CDR3 nucleotide sequence: TGTGCCAGCAGCCTGGGGATCGCGCAGTTCTTC. Residues: CASSLGIAQFF.

This clonotype was picked up many times. The chain employs TRBV5-6 and TRBJ1-5; D gene uncertain. This CDR3 region has 14 residues. Germline assignment: CDR1 SGHDT and CDR2 YYEEEE. The ends were cut back, 1 base at V and 0 bases at J, with 5 bases in the middle. CDR3 amino acids: CASSLRSSNQPQHF. In nucleotides, the CDR3 is TGTGCCAGCAGCTTGAGGAGTAGCAATCAGCCCCAGCATTTT.

The chain uses TRBV5-1 and TRBJ2-3; perhaps TRBD2 as D (6 bases). The V and J ends lost 2 bases and 1 base respectively, with 11 bases between them. The length of the CDR3 is 15 residues. From germline, CDR1 is SGHRS and CDR2 YFSETQ. CDR3 sequence: CASSLGSGGTDTQYF. CDR3 nucleotides: TGCGCCAGCAGCTTAGGGTCGGGGGGCACAGATACGCAGTATTTT.

This clonotype was detected once. V and J are TRBV20-1 and TRBJ1-5; D is ambiguous. The germline CDR1 and CDR2 sequences are DFQATT and SNEGSKA (reference sequence). Trimming removed 3 bases at V and 2 bases at J, with 11 bases between. This CDR3 spans 14 amino acids. The CDR3 protein is CSARESGGNQPQHF. CDR3 in DNA: TGCAGTGCTAGGGAGAGTGGAGGCAATCAGCCCCAGCATTTT.

In its sample, this clonotype was seen many times. The chain has TRBV7-6 and TRBJ2-1, with D possibly being TRBD1 (6 bases). V was shortened by 3 bases and J by 6 bases, with 15 bases between the two germline ends. This CDR3 region has 15 residues. The germline V gene encodes CDR1 SGHVS and CDR2 FNYEAQ. The chain's CDR3 is CASSFFPNRANEQFF. CDR3 nucleotide sequence: TGTGCCAGCAGCTTCTTCCCCAACAGGGCCAATGAGCAGTTCTTC.

This chain connects TRBV29-1 to TRBJ1-1, with a tentative D call TRBD1 (5 bases). CDR3 length: 14 residues. Per germline, CDR1 SQVTM and CDR2 ANQGSEA. V lost 4 bases and J lost 4, with 16 bases in between. CDR3 nucleotides: TGCAGCGTTGTCGGGCAGGGCGGTGGCACTGAAGCTTTCTTT. This sequence encodes CSVVGQGGGTEAFF. Drawing the rest from reference TRBV29-1 and TRBJ1-1, the complete variable domain is SAVISQKPSRDICQRGTSLTIQCQVDSQVTMMFWYRQQPGQSLTLIATANQGSEATYESGFVIDKFPISRPNLTFSTLTVSNMSPEDSSIYLCSVVGQGGGTEAFFGQGTRLTVV.

This clonotype was picked up one time. The chain has TRBV20-1 and TRBJ1-6; D is possibly TRBD1 (6 bases). V lost 3 bases to trimming and J lost 7 bases, with 13 bases between them. From germline, CDR1 is DFQATT and CDR2 SNEGSKA (reference sequence). The CDR3 length is 14 residues. CDR3 DNA: TGCAGTGCTAGTGGGGGGGCGGGGAATTCACCCCTCCACTTT. Protein sequence: CSASGGAGNSPLHF.

The chain links TRBV15 to TRBJ2-7; 8 positions agree with TRBD1. The CDR3 loop spans 14 amino acids. Germline V CDR1 and CDR2: LNHNV, YYDKDF (reference sequence). J was trimmed by 5 bases and V by 6 bases; bases with no gene match: 9. This CDR3 is CATRVRGHLNEQYF. The CDR3 DNA is TGTGCCACCAGGGTCAGGGGGCATCTGAACGAGCAGTACTTC.

This clonotype was counted at least ten times. The CDR3 DNA is TGTGCCAGCAGCTTATCTTTTGAGCAGTACTTC. It translates to CASSLSFEQYF. The rearrangement uses TRBV7-2 and TRBJ2-7; no definite D call. Germline assignment: CDR1 SGHTA and CDR2 FQGNSA. Trimming left V 2 bases short and J 7 bases short, with 6 bases between. The CDR3 spans 11 residues.

The sample holds many counts of this clonotype. The gene calls are TRBV28 and TRBJ1-6; perhaps TRBD1 as D (6 bases). V was shortened by 2 bases and J by 9 bases, with 11 bases between the two germline ends. The CDR3 extends over 14 amino acids. The germline V gene encodes CDR1 MDHEN and CDR2 SYDVKM. The CDR3 region has the DNA TGTGCCAGCAGTTTAAGACAGGCGGCTTCACCCCTCCACTTT. It translates to CASSLRQAASPLHF.

The sample holds a few counts of this clonotype. The chain has TRBV20-1 and TRBJ1-1, with unresolved D. This CDR3 spans 14 amino acids. Germline CDR1 reads DFQATT; CDR2 reads SNEGSKA (reference sequence). Trimming removed 1 base at V and 1 base at J, with 10 bases between. This CDR3 is CSARAQEGNTEAFF. The DNA for the CDR3 is TGCAGTGCTAGAGCCCAAGAGGGGAACACTGAAGCTTTCTTT.

This clonotype was recorded at least ten times. The chain has TRBV19 and TRBJ1-5; 7 nucleotides align to TRBD1. V lost 3 bases and J lost 4; bases outside the gene matches: 3. The CDR3 has 14 residues. The germline CDR1 and CDR2 sequences are LNHDA and SQIVND (reference sequence). The CDR3 sequence is CASSIRQGNQPQHF. DNA of the CDR3: TGTGCCAGTAGTATTCGACAGGGAAATCAGCCCCAGCATTTT. The whole variable domain, filled in from reference TRBV19 and TRBJ1-5, reads DGGITQSPKYLFRKEGQNVTLSCEQNLNHDAMYWYRQDPGQGLRLIYYSQIVNDFQKGDIAEGYSVSREKKESFPLTVTSAQKNPTAFYLCASSIRQGNQPQHFGDGTRLSIL.